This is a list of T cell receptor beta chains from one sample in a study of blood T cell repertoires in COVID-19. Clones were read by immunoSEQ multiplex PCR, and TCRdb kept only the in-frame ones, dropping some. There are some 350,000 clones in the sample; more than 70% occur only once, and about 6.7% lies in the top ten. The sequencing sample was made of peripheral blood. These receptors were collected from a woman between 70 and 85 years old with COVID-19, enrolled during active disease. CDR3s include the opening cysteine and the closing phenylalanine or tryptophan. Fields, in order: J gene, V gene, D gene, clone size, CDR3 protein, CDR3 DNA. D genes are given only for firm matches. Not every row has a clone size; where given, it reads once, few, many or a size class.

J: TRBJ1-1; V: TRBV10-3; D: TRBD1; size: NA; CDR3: CAISAWTGSGNTEAFF; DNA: TGTGCCATCAGTGCCTGGACAGGGTCGGGGAACACTGAAGCTTTCTTT
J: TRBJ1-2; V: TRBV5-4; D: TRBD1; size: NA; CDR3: CASSLGGQGLSYGYTF; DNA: TGTGCCAGCAGCTTAGGGGGACAGGGATTAAGCTATGGCTACACCTTC
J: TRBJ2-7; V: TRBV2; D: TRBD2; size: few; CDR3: CASIETSSSYEQYF; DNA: TGTGCCAGCATCGAGACTAGCAGCTCCTACGAGCAGTACTTC
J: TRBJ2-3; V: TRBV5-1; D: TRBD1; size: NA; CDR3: CASSYTGADTQYF; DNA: TGCGCCAGCAGCTATACAGGGGCAGATACGCAGTATTTT
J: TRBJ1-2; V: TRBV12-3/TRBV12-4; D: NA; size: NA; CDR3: CASSFGIDYGYTF; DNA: TGTGCCAGCAGTTTCGGTATCGACTATGGCTACACCTTC
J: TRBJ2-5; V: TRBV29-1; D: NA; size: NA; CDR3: CSVTLNPGETQYF; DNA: TGCAGCGTGACTTTGAACCCCGGGGAGACCCAGTACTTC
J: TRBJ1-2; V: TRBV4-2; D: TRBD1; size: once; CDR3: CASSQGTGQGARGYTF; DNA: TGTGCCAGCAGCCAAGGGACGGGACAGGGGGCGAGGGGCTACACCTTC
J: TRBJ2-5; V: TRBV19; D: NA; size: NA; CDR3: CASSTDIQETQYF; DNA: TGTGCCAGTAGTACAGATATCCAAGAGACCCAGTACTTC
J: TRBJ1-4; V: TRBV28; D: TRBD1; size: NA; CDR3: CASRGTVNEKLFF; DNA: TGTGCCAGCAGGGGGACAGTAAATGAAAAACTGTTTTTT
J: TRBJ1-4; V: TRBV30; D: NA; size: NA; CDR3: CAWSVGGVEKLFF; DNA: TGTGCCTGGAGTGTAGGAGGGGTGGAAAAACTGTTTTTT
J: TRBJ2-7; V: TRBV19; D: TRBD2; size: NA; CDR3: CASSYRTSGSNEQYF; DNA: TGTGCCAGTAGTTATAGGACTAGCGGTTCAAACGAGCAGTACTTC
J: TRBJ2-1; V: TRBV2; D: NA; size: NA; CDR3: CASSQTATLNEQFF; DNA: TGTGCCAGCAGCCAGACAGCCACCTTGAATGAGCAGTTCTTC
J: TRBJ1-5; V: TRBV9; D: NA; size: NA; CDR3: CAGVTGRVIDQPQHF; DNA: TGTGCCGGGGTAACCGGCAGGGTGATCGATCAGCCCCAGCATTTT
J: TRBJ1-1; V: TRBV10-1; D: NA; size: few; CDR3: CASSVRQCEAFF; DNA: TGCGCCAGCAGTGTCCGACAGTGTGAAGCTTTCTTT
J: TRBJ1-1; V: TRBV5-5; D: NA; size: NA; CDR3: CASNRGGLGPEAFF; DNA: TGTGCCAGCAACCGGGGGGGGCTAGGACCTGAAGCTTTCTTT
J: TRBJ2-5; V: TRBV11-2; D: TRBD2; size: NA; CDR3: CASFLAGRASERQETQYF; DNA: TGTGCCAGCTTTCTAGCGGGACGGGCTAGCGAGCGCCAAGAGACCCAGTACTTC
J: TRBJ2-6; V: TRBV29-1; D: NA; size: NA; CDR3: CSVETGSGANVLTF; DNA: TGCAGCGTTGAAACCGGGTCTGGGGCCAACGTCCTGACTTTC
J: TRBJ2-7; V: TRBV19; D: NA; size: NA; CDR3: CASSPGRRSYEQYF; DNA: TGTGCCAGTAGTCCCGGGAGACGGTCCTACGAGCAGTACTTC
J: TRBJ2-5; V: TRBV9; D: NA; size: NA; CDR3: CASSVLESPQETQYF; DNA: TGTGCCAGCAGCGTATTAGAGAGCCCACAGGAAACCCAGTACTTC
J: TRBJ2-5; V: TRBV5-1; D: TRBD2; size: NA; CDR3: CAGPGGAAQYF; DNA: TGCGCCGGCCCCGGGGGGGCGGCCCAGTACTTC
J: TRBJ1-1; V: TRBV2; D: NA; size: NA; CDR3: CAIRGNTEAFF; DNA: TGTGCCATAAGGGGGAACACTGAAGCTTTCTTT
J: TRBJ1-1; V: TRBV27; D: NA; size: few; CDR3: CASSSGTEAFF; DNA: TGTGCCAGCAGTTCAGGCACTGAAGCTTTCTTT
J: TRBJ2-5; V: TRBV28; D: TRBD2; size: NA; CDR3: CASRGEAGRETQYF; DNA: TGTGCCAGCAGGGGGGAAGCGGGGAGAGAGACCCAGTACTTC
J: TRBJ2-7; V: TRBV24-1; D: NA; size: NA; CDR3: CATSDIGTPTEQYF; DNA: TGTGCCACCAGTGATATCGGGACACCCACCGAGCAGTACTTC
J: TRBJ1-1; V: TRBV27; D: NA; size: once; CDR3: CASTVNKNTEAFF; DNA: TGTGCCAGCACCGTAAATAAGAACACTGAAGCTTTCTTT
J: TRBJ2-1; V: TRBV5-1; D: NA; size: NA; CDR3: CASSVKLVSYNEQFF; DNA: TGCGCCAGCAGCGTAAAACTAGTCTCCTACAATGAGCAGTTCTTC
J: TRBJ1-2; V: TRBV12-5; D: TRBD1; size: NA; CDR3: CASGLARDRGGYTF; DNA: TGTGCTAGTGGTTTGGCTCGGGACAGGGGAGGCTACACCTTC
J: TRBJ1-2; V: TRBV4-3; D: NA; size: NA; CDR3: CASSQDLTVENYGYTF; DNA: TGCGCCAGCAGCCAAGATTTGACAGTAGAAAACTATGGCTACACCTTC
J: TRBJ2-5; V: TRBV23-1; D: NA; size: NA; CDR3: CASSQSELGGAGETQYF; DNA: TGCGCCAGCAGTCAATCCGAGTTAGGGGGGGCTGGAGAGACCCAGTACTTC